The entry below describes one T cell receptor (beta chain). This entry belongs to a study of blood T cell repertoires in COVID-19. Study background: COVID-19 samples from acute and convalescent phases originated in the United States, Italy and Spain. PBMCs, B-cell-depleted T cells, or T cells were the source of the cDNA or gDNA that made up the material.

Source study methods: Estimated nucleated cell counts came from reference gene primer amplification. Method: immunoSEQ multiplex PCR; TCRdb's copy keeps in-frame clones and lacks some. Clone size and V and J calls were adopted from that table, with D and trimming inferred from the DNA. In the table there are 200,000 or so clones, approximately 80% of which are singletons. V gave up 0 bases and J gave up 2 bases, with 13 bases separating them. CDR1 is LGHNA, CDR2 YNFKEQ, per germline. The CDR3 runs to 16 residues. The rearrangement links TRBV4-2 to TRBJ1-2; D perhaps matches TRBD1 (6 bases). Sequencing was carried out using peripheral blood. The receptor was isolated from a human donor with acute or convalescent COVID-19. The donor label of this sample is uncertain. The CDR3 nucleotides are TGTGCCAGCAGCCAAGATCTCGCAGGGGAGAACTATGGCTACACCTTC. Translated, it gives CASSQDLAGENYGYTF.